These T cell receptor beta chains were read from a single sample in a study of OX40 agonist ivuxolimab in advanced cancers. TCRdb's copy holds only in-frame clones and misses some; the assay was immunoSEQ multiplex PCR. The sample holds nearly 65,000 clones, about nine tenths seen once. The sample consisted of CD4+ or CD8+ T cells sorted from blood, taken in a trial of the OX40 agonist ivuxolimab. The receptors were sampled from an adult with an advanced solid tumor such as melanoma, head and neck, liver or kidney cancer. Both conserved end residues are part of each CDR3. A D gene is named only where the DNA matches it firmly. Size values are once, few and many counts, or a class for expanded clones, and some rows have none.

>TRBV4-1|TRBJ1-3|16|NA|NA
CASSQRTESSGNTIYF
TGCGCCAGCAGCCAGAGGACGGAGAGCTCTGGAAACACCATATATTTT
>TRBV27|TRBJ2-1|13|NA|NA
CASSLSRVSEQFF
TGTGCCAGCAGTTTGTCCCGAGTGTCGGAGCAGTTCTTC
>TRBV9|TRBJ1-2|16|TRBD1|NA
CASSYTRRTGVNGYTF
TGTGCCAGCAGCTACACACGACGGACAGGGGTGAATGGCTACACCTTC
>TRBV7-2|TRBJ2-5|15|TRBD1|NA
CASSLTAGGIETQYF
TGTGCCAGCAGTCTAACTGCAGGGGGCATAGAGACCCAGTACTTC
>TRBV6-5|TRBJ1-1|15|TRBD1|once
CASSYQGGLNTEAFF
TGTGCCAGCAGTTACCAGGGGGGTTTGAACACTGAAGCTTTCTTT
>TRBV4-1|TRBJ1-1|14|NA|NA
CASSHPGGYTEAFF
TGCGCCAGCAGCCACCCTGGGGGTTATACTGAAGCTTTCTTT
>TRBV27|TRBJ2-7|13|NA|once
CASPADESYEQYF
TGTGCCAGCCCGGCGGATGAATCCTACGAGCAGTACTTC
>TRBV4-1|TRBJ2-5|17|NA|NA
CASSQAKGRGLSETQYF
TGCGCCAGCAGCCAGGCTAAGGGGCGCGGGTTGTCAGAGACCCAGTACTTC
>TRBV27|TRBJ2-5|13|NA|NA
CASSLDEWETQYF
TGTGCCAGCAGTTTAGACGAGTGGGAGACCCAGTACTTC
>TRBV5-1|TRBJ2-7|15|TRBD1|NA
CASSMMSGGTYEQYF
TGCGCCAGCAGCATGATGTCAGGGGGAACCTACGAGCAGTACTTC
>TRBV21-1|TRBJ2-1|19|NA|NA
CASSKEPYIAGALRDEQFF
TGTGCCAGCAGCAAGGAACCCTACATAGCGGGAGCCCTGCGCGATGAGCAGTTCTTC
>TRBV19|TRBJ2-7|15|TRBD2|NA
CASSRRLAGIDEQYF
TGTGCCAGTAGTAGGAGACTAGCGGGAATTGACGAGCAGTACTTC
>TRBV27|TRBJ1-6|15|NA|once
CASSGRSSYNSPLHF
TGTGCCAGCAGTGGAAGGAGCTCCTATAATTCACCCCTCCACTTT
>TRBV4-1|TRBJ1-1|16|TRBD1|NA
CASSQRGTGGDTEAFF
TGCGCCAGCAGCCAACGAGGGACAGGGGGTGACACTGAAGCTTTCTTT
>TRBV28|TRBJ2-5|15|NA|NA
CASKWGAGYQETQYF
TGTGCCAGCAAGTGGGGAGCAGGGTACCAAGAGACCCAGTACTTC
>TRBV29-1|TRBJ2-7|11|NA|NA
CSVGTAYEQYF
TGCAGCGTTGGGACAGCCTACGAGCAGTACTTC
>TRBV4-1|TRBJ1-3|13|NA|once
CASSQVGAEAIYF
TGCGCCAGCAGCCAAGTCGGGGCAGAGGCCATATATTTT
>TRBV9|TRBJ2-2|16|NA|NA
CASSPPAGANTGELFF
TGTGCCAGCAGCCCACCAGCCGGGGCCAACACCGGGGAGCTGTTTTTT
>TRBV7-3|TRBJ1-1|15|NA|NA
CASSLSPDGNTEAFF
TGTGCCAGCAGCTTATCCCCGGACGGGAACACTGAAGCTTTCTTT
>TRBV5-1|TRBJ1-1|15|NA|NA
CASSLTEGLVTEAFF
TGCGCCAGCAGCTTGACGGAGGGGTTGGTCACTGAAGCTTTCTTT